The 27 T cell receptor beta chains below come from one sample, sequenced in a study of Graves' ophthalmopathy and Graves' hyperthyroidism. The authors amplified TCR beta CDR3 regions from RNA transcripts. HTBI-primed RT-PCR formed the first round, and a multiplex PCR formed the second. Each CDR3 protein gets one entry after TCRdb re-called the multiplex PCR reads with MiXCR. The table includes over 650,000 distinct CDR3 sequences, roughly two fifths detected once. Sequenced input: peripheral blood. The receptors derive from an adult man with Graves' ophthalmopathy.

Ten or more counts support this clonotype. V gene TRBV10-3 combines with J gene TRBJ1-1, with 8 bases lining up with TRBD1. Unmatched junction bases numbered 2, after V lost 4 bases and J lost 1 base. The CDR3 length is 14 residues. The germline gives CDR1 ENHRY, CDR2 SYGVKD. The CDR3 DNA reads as TGTGCCATCAGTGTGGGACAGGAGAACACTGAAGCTTTCTTT. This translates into CAISVGQENTEAFF.

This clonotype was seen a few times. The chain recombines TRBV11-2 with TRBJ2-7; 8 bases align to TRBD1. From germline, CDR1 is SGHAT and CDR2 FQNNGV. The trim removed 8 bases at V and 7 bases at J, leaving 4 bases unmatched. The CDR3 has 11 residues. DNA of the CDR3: TGTGCCAGCGGGACAGGAGGGGAGCAGTACTTC. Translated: CASGTGGEQYF.

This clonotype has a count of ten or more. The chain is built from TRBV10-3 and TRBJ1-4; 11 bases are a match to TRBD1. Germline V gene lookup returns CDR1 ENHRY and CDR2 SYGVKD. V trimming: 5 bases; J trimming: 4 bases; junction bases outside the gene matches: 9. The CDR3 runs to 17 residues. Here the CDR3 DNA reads TGTGCCATCAGTCCCGGGACAGGGGGAGGAGGTAATGAAAAACTGTTTTTT. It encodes CAISPGTGGGGNEKLFF.

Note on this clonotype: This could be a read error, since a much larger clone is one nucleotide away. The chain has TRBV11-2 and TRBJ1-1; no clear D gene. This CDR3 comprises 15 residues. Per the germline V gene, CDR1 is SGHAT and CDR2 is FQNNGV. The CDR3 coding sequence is TGTGCCAGCAGCTCGGAGGTAGGGCGGCACACTGAAGCTCTCTTT. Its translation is CASSSEVGRHTEALF.

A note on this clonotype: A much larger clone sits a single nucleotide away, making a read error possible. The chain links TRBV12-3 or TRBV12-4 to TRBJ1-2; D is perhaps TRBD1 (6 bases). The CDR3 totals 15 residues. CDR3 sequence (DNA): TGTCCCAGCAGTTTGCCCCAGGGGAGAGGCTATGGCTACACCTTC. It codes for CPSSLPQGRGYGYTF.

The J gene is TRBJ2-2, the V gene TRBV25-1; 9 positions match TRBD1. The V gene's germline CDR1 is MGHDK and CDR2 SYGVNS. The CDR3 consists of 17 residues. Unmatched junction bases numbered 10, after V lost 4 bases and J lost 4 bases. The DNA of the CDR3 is TGTGCCAGCAGTGGCCCCTACAGGGGGCGCACCACCGGGGAGCTGTTTTTT. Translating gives CASSGPYRGRTTGELFF. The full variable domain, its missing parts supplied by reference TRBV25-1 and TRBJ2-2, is EADIYQTPRYLVIGTGKKITLECSQTMGHDKMYWYQQDPGMELHLIHYSYGVNSTEKGDLSSESTVSRIRTEHFPLTLESARPSHTSQYLCASSGPYRGRTTGELFFGEGSRLTVL.

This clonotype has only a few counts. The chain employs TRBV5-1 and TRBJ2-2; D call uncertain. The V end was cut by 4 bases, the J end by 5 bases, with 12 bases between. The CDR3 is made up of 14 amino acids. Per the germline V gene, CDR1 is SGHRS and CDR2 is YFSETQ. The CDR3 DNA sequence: TGCGCCAGCAGCCAGACGAGTTGGACCGGGGAGCTGTTTTTT. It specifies CASSQTSWTGELFF.

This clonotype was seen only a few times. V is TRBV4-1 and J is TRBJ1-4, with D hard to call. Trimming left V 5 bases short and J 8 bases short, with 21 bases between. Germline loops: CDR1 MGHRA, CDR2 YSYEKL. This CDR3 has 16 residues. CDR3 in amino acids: CASSTVTVDPREKLFF. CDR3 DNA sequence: TGCGCCAGCAGCACAGTTACGGTAGACCCGAGGGAAAAACTGTTTTTT.

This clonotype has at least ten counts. DNA for the CDR3: TGTGCCAGCAGCTTCATTGGGGCCAACGTCCTGACTTTC. It yields the protein CASSFIGANVLTF. The gene calls are TRBV11-2 and TRBJ2-6; D unclear. The CDR3 is 13 amino acids. Germline CDR1 and CDR2: SGHAT and FQNNGV. Trimming shortened V by 3 bases and J by 3 bases, and 3 bases separated the two germline ends.

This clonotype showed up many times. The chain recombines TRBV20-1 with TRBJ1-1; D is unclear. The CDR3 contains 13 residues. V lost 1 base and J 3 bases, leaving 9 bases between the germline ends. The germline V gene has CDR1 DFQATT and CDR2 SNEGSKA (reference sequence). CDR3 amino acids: CSARVRGDTEAFF. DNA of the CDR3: TGCAGTGCTAGAGTCCGCGGGGACACTGAAGCTTTCTTT.

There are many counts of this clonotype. The CDR3 is CASSLALALETQYF. The CDR3, as DNA: TGTGCCAGCAGTTTGGCCCTAGCGCTGGAGACCCAGTACTTC. J is TRBJ2-5 and V is TRBV12-3 or TRBV12-4, with D possibly being TRBD2 (6 bases). This CDR3 comprises 14 residues. Trimming cost V 3 bases and J 5 bases, with 13 bases left between them.

In nucleotides, the CDR3 is TGTACCGACAGGGGCGACGGAAAACTGTTTTTT. It codes for CTDRGDGKLFF. The chain has TRBV25-1 and TRBJ1-4, with 8 bases aligning to TRBD1. Germline V gene lookup returns CDR1 MGHDK and CDR2 SYGVNS. The CDR3 loop spans 11 amino acids.

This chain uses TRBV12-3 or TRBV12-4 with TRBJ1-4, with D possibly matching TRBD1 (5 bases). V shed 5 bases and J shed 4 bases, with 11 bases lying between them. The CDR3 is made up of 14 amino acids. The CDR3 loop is CASSIWDRNEKLFF. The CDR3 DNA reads TGTGCCAGCAGTATATGGGACCGTAATGAAAAACTGTTTTTT.

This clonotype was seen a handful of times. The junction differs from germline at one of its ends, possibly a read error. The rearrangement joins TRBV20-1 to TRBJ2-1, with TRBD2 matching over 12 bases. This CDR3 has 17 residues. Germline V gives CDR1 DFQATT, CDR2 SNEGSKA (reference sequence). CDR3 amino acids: CSARRSSGGASHNEQFF. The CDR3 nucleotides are TGCAGTGCTAGACGTTCTAGCGGGGGGGCCTCCCACAATGAGCAGTTCTTC.

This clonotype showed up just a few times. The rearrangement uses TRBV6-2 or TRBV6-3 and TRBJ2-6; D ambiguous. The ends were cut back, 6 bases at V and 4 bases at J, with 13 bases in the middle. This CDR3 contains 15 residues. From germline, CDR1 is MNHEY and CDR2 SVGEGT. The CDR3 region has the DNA TGTGCCAGCAGCGACCTTGGATCAGGGGCCAACGTCCTGACTTTC. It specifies CASSDLGSGANVLTF.

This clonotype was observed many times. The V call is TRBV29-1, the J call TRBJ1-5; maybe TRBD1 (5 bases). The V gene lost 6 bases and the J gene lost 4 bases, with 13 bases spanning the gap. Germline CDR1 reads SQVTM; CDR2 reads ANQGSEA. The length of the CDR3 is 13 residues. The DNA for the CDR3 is TGCAGCGTATCACTGGGGGAAAATCAGCCCCAGCATTTT. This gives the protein CSVSLGENQPQHF.

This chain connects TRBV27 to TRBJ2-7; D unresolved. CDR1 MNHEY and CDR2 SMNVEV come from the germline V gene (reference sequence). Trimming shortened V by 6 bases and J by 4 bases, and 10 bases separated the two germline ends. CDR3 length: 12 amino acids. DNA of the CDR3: TGTGCCAGCAGAAATGTCGGGTACGAGCAGTACTTC. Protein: CASRNVGYEQYF.

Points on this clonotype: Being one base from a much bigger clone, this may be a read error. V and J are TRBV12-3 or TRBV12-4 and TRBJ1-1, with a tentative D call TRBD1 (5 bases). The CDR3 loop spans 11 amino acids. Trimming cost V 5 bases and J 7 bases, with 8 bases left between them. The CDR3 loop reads CASSVGDEAFF. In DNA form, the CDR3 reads TGTGCCAGCAGTGTAGGGGATGAAGCTTTCTTT.

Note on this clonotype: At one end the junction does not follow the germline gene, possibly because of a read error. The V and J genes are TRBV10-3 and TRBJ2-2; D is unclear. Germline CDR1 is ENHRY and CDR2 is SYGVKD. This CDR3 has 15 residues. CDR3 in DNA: TGTGCCAGCAGTTTTGGTCCGATGTACACCGGGGAGCTGTTTTTT. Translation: CASSFGPMYTGELFF.

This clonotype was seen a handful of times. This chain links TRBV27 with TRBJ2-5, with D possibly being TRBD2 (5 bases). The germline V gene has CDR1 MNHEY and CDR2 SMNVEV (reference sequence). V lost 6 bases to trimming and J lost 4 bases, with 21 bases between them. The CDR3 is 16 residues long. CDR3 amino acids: CASRPLMVRVGETQYF. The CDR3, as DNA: TGTGCCAGCAGACCCCTTATGGTGAGGGTAGGAGAGACCCAGTACTTC.

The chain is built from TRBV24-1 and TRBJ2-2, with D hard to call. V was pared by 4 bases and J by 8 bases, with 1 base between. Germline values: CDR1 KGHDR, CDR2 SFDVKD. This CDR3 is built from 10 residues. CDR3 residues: CATSEGELFF. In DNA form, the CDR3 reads TGTGCCACCAGTGAAGGGGAGCTGTTTTTT.

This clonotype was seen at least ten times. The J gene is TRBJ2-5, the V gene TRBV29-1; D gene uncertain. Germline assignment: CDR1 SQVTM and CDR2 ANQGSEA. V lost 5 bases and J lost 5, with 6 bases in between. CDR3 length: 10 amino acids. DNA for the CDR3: TGCAGCGTTTTTGAGGAGACCCAGTACTTC. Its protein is CSVFEETQYF.

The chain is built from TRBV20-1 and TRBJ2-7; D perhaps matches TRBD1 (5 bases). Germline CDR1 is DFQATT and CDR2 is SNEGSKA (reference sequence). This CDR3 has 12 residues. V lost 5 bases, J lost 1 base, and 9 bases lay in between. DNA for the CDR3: TGCAGTGCTTCAGGGCATTCCTACGAGCAGTACTTC. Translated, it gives CSASGHSYEQYF.

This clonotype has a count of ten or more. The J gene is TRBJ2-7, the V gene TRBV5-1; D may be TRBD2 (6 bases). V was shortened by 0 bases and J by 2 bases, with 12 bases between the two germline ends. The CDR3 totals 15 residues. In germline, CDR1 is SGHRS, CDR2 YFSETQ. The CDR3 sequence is CASSLDGGLAYEQYF. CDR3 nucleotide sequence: TGCGCCAGCAGCTTGGATGGGGGACTTGCCTACGAGCAGTACTTC.

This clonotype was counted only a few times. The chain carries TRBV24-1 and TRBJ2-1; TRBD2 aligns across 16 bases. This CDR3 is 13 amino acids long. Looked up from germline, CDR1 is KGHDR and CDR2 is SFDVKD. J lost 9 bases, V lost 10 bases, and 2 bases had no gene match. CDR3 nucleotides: TGTGCCACGGGACTAGCGGGAGGGCTTGAGCAGTTCTTC. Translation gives CATGLAGGLEQFF.

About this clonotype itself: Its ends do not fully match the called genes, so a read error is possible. The CDR3 nucleotides are TGCGCCAGCAGCCAAGGGACAGGGGTGGACGAGCAGTACTTC. It encodes CASSQGTGVDEQYF. This chain connects TRBV7-2 to TRBJ2-7; TRBD1 agrees at 10 bases. CDR1 is SGHTA, CDR2 FQGNSA, per germline. The CDR3 extends over 14 amino acids.

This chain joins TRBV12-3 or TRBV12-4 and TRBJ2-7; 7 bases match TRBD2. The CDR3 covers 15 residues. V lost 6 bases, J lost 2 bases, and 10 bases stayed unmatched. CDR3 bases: TGTGCCAGCAGCCCGGGGGGACCCGATCCCTACGAGCAGTACTTC. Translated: CASSPGGPDPYEQYF.